One sample yielded the 32 T cell receptor beta chains listed below, sequenced in a study of T cell responses to AZD1222 COVID-19 vaccine. Generated by immunoSEQ multiplex PCR, the TCRdb table keeps only in-frame clones and is missing some. The repertoire holds over 150,000 clones, with about nine tenths as singletons. The sample consisted of peripheral blood, taken on day 0 of AZD1222 vaccination. The receptors shown here come from an adult in good health.

The CDR3 DNA is TGTGCCAGCAGTTACACAGGAGATACGCAGTATTTT. It codes for CASSYTGDTQYF. The chain carries TRBV6-2 or TRBV6-3 and TRBJ2-3, with D maybe TRBD1 (5 bases). There are 12 residues in the CDR3. Germline loops: CDR1 MNHEY, CDR2 SVGEGT. V lost 2 bases and J lost 5, with 5 bases in between.

This clone is a singleton in its sample. The V and J genes are TRBV7-8 and TRBJ1-5; TRBD1 aligns across 8 bases. Losses at the gene ends were 7 bases for V and 6 bases for J; bases not matched to a gene: 8. CDR1 and CDR2 from the germline V gene are SGHVS and FQNEAQ. This CDR3 region has 14 residues. CDR3: CASNTGTGGQPQHF. CDR3 nucleotides: TGTGCCAGCAATACCGGGACAGGAGGTCAGCCCCAGCATTTT.

J is TRBJ1-2 and V is TRBV2; TRBD1 aligns across 7 bases. V lost 6 bases, J lost 7 bases, and 5 bases stayed unmatched. CDR3 size: 12 residues. The germline gives CDR1 SNHLY, CDR2 FYNNEI. CDR3: CASRIQGGGYTF. As DNA, the CDR3 is TGTGCCAGCAGGATTCAGGGGGGTGGCTACACCTTC.

CDR3 loop: CASGKRSGNTEAFF. The DNA for the CDR3 is TGTGCCAGCGGTAAGAGGTCGGGGAACACTGAAGCTTTCTTT. This chain connects TRBV6-5 to TRBJ1-1; D gene unclear. V lost 8 bases, J lost 1 base, and 14 bases lay in between. The germline V gene has CDR1 MNHEY and CDR2 SVGAGI. CDR3 length: 14 residues.

The chain is built from TRBV19 and TRBJ1-1; 8 bases line up with TRBD1. The CDR3 contains 16 residues. Trimming at V came to 2 bases and at J to 0 bases, leaving 5 bases not matched to a gene. Germline CDR1 and CDR2: LNHDA and SQIVND (reference sequence). This CDR3 reads CASSILHRGVNTEAFF. The CDR3 DNA follows: TGTGCCAGTAGTATACTTCACAGGGGGGTGAACACTGAAGCTTTCTTT.

The chain recombines TRBV7-9 with TRBJ1-4, with 9 positions matching TRBD1. CDR1 and CDR2 (germline): SEHNR, FQNEAQ (reference sequence). This CDR3 region has 15 residues. V trimming: 5 bases; J trimming: 2 bases; junction bases outside the gene matches: 3. The CDR3 DNA reads TGTGCCAGCAGCCTAACAGGGGGCACTAATGAAAAACTGTTTTTT. Amino acid sequence: CASSLTGGTNEKLFF.

This sequence joins TRBV10-3 and TRBJ1-6; no firm D call. Germline V gene sequence: CDR1 ENHRY, CDR2 SYGVKD. The CDR3 spans 14 residues. The V end was cut by 4 bases, the J end by 5 bases, with 9 bases between. The CDR3 DNA follows: TGTGCCATCAGTGGAACCTCTGATAATTCACCCCTCCACTTT. Translation gives CAISGTSDNSPLHF.

The chain employs TRBV12-3 or TRBV12-4 and TRBJ2-7; D is undetermined. The CDR3 extends over 13 amino acids. Deletions cut 5 bases from V and 6 bases from J, with 14 bases between. CDR3 sequence: CASSRVTDPEQYF. The CDR3, as DNA: TGTGCCAGCAGTCGCGTAACAGATCCCGAGCAGTACTTC.

V gene TRBV7-2 combines with J gene TRBJ1-1; TRBD1 matches 7 bases. Losses at the gene ends were 5 bases for V and 5 bases for J; bases not matched to a gene: 8. The CDR3 loop spans 14 amino acids. Germline V CDR1 and CDR2: SGHTA, FQGNSA. The CDR3 nucleotides are TGTGCCAGCAGCCCAGCAGACAGGGATACTGAAGCTTTCTTT. Its translation: CASSPADRDTEAFF.

The genes are TRBV9 and TRBJ2-2, with TRBD1 identical over 12 bases. Unmatched junction bases numbered 13, after V lost 3 bases and J lost 4 bases. CDR1 is SGDLS, CDR2 YYNGEE, per germline. The CDR3 extends over 19 amino acids. The CDR3 DNA reads TGTGCCAGCAGCGCGGGGACAGGGGGCGTTATACGCGGCACCGGGGAGCTGTTTTTT. Its protein is CASSAGTGGVIRGTGELFF.

The chain uses TRBV5-1 and TRBJ1-5; D is possibly TRBD1 (6 bases). Germline V gene lookup returns CDR1 SGHRS and CDR2 YFSETQ. Trimming pared 3 bases from V and 4 bases from J, leaving 14 bases between. This CDR3 comprises 15 residues. The CDR3 here is CASSSTGQGNQPQHF. The DNA of the CDR3 is TGCGCCAGCAGCTCAACGGGGCAGGGGAATCAGCCCCAGCATTTT. The whole variable domain, remainder taken from reference TRBV5-1 and TRBJ1-5, is KAGVTQTPRYLIKTRGQQVTLSCSPISGHRSVSWYQQTPGQGLQFLFEYFSETQRNKGNFPGRFSGRQFSNSRSEMNVSTLELGDSALYLCASSSTGQGNQPQHFGDGTRLSIL.

The rearrangement joins TRBV15 to TRBJ1-1; TRBD1 aligns across 8 bases. CDR3 length: 16 amino acids. Germline V CDR1 and CDR2: LNHNV, YYDKDF (reference sequence). V lost 4 bases and J lost 6; bases outside the gene matches: 13. Here the CDR3 DNA reads TGTGCCACCAGCACCCGGACAGGGCCCGCGGGGGCTGAAGCTTTCTTT. Encoded protein: CATSTRTGPAGAEAFF.

V and J are TRBV5-4 and TRBJ2-3; 10 nucleotides align to TRBD1. J was trimmed by 0 bases and V by 3 bases; bases with no gene match: 4. Germline lookup yields CDR1 SGHNT and CDR2 YYREEE (reference sequence). CDR3 length: 16 residues. The CDR3 spells CASSSRQGASTDTQYF. The CDR3 region has the DNA TGTGCCAGCAGCTCCCGACAGGGGGCTAGCACAGATACGCAGTATTTT.

V gene TRBV5-1 combines with J gene TRBJ1-3; D uncertain. Between the trimmed V and J ends, which lost 0 bases and 0 bases, there was a span of 13 bases. Germline V gene lookup returns CDR1 SGHRS and CDR2 YFSETQ. The CDR3 totals 17 residues. For the CDR3, the DNA is TGCGCCAGCAGCTTGGATCCAGGTCAGAGCTCTGGAAACACCATATATTTT. It specifies CASSLDPGQSSGNTIYF.

The chain is built from TRBV7-2 and TRBJ2-1, with D unresolved. The germline V gene has CDR1 SGHTA and CDR2 FQGNSA. The CDR3 length is 11 residues. Trimming left V 6 bases short and J 10 bases short, with 10 bases between. CDR3 region: CASRSGVEQFF. CDR3 coding DNA: TGTGCCAGCAGGTCGGGCGTGGAGCAGTTCTTC.

The rearrangement joins TRBV18 to TRBJ2-1, with 9 bases fitting TRBD2. After removal of 0 bases from V and 9 bases from J, the junction contained 6 bases not matched to a gene. The CDR3 is 15 residues long. CDR1 is KGHSH and CDR2 is LQKENI in the germline V gene. CDR3 sequence: CASSPPSSGVPEQFF. The CDR3 nucleotides are TGTGCCAGCTCACCACCATCTAGCGGGGTTCCTGAGCAGTTCTTC.

The chain joins TRBV27 to TRBJ1-5; tentative D call: TRBD1 (5 bases). There are 15 residues in the CDR3. With 5 bases removed from V and 0 bases from J, the gap between germline ends came to 11 bases. Germline CDR1 MNHEY, CDR2 SMNVEV (reference sequence). CDR3 DNA: TGTGCCAGCAGTCTGGGGGAATATAGCAATCAGCCCCAGCATTTT. The encoded protein is CASSLGEYSNQPQHF.

The V call is TRBV7-9, the J call TRBJ1-3; D unclear. CDR1 SEHNR and CDR2 FQNEAQ come from the germline V gene (reference sequence). Trimming cost V 1 base and J 0 bases, with 13 bases left between them. The CDR3 length is 17 residues. The CDR3 nucleotides are TGTGCCAGCAGCTTAGTTGGTCGGGCTAGCTCTGGAAACACCATATATTTT. It translates to CASSLVGRASSGNTIYF.

The chain joins TRBV19 to TRBJ1-5; the D is unclear. This CDR3 comprises 14 residues. Trimming pared 5 bases from V and 0 bases from J, leaving 8 bases between. Germline loops: CDR1 LNHDA, CDR2 SQIVND (reference sequence). The CDR3 region is CASSRDYSNQPQHF. The CDR3 coding sequence is TGTGCCAGTAGTCGGGATTATAGCAATCAGCCCCAGCATTTT.

V usage is TRBV4-2 and J usage is TRBJ1-2; D is ambiguous. CDR3 length: 14 amino acids. Germline-derived CDR1 and CDR2 are LGHNA and YNFKEQ. Trimming removed 1 base from V and 6 bases from J, with 12 bases in between. The CDR3 protein is CASSQVDVSHGYTF. In DNA form, the CDR3 reads TGTGCCAGCAGCCAAGTAGACGTATCGCATGGCTACACCTTC.

The CDR3: CASSLGQYNEQFF. DNA of the CDR3: TGTGCCAGCAGCTTGGGACAGTACAATGAGCAGTTCTTC. This rearrangement joins TRBV11-3 to TRBJ2-1; 7 positions agree with TRBD1. Germline loops: CDR1 SGHNT, CDR2 YENEEA. The V gene end was trimmed by 3 bases and the J gene end by 4 bases; junction bases not matched to a gene: 0. The CDR3 spans 13 residues.

In this sample, this clone turned up once. The chain has TRBV19 and TRBJ1-2; TRBD1 matches 8 bases. The junction had 7 bases not matched to a gene; V was cut back by 3 bases and J by 4 bases. The CDR3 loop spans 15 amino acids. CDR1 and CDR2 (germline): LNHDA, SQIVND (reference sequence). This chain's CDR3 is CASSMGQGASYGYTF. The CDR3 DNA reads as TGTGCCAGTAGTATGGGCCAGGGGGCGAGCTATGGCTACACCTTC.

The chain has TRBV21-1 and TRBJ1-3. TRBV21-1 is assigned pseudogene status. This CDR3 comprises 15 residues. CDR3 amino acids: CASSRIAGAWNTIYF. The CDR3 bases are TGTGCCAGCAGCAGGATCGCGGGGGCTTGGAACACCATATATTTT.

In its sample, this clone was seen once. This chain links TRBV6-2 or TRBV6-3 with TRBJ1-5; 10 nucleotides line up with TRBD1. Looked up from germline, CDR1 is MNHEY and CDR2 is SVGEGT. This CDR3 is 16 amino acids long. Losses at the gene ends were 5 bases for V and 6 bases for J; bases not matched to a gene: 10. DNA for the CDR3: TGTGCCAGCAGTCCCCATGGACAGGGGGGAATTCAGCCCCAGCATTTT. Encoded protein: CASSPHGQGGIQPQHF.

The chain has TRBV14 and TRBJ2-5; 8 bases map to TRBD2. Per germline, CDR1 SGHDN and CDR2 FVKESK. The CDR3 is made up of 16 amino acids. J gave up 2 bases and V 0 bases, and 5 bases lay outside the gene matches. CDR3 amino acids: CASSQDRGGLQETQYF. CDR3 DNA sequence: TGTGCCAGCAGCCAAGATCGCGGGGGGTTGCAAGAGACCCAGTACTTC.

This chain links TRBV4-2 with TRBJ2-7, with D perhaps matching TRBD2 (6 bases). V shed 3 bases and J shed 1 base, with 10 bases lying between them. Germline V gives CDR1 LGHNA, CDR2 YNFKEQ. The CDR3 extends over 14 amino acids. The CDR3 here is CASSQEGNSYEQYF. CDR3 coding DNA: TGTGCCAGCAGCCAGGAGGGTAATTCCTACGAGCAGTACTTC.

The genes are TRBV19 and TRBJ1-6, with D hard to call. The CDR3 loop spans 15 amino acids. The germline gives CDR1 LNHDA, CDR2 SQIVND (reference sequence). Trimming stripped 3 bases from V and 7 bases from J, with 13 bases between. CDR3 in DNA: TGTGCCAGTAGTATTTCCGGGGTCAACAATTCACCCCTCCACTTT. Its translation: CASSISGVNNSPLHF.

The count of this clone is one. The rearrangement links TRBV6-4 to TRBJ2-1; the D gene is possibly TRBD2 (6 bases). The CDR3 consists of 14 residues. Between the trimmed V and J ends, which lost 6 bases and 7 bases, there was a span of 16 bases. Germline CDR1 MRHNA, CDR2 SNTAGT. The CDR3 protein is CASSLSWAGNEQFF. The CDR3 DNA reads TGTGCCAGCAGCCTAAGCTGGGCGGGGAATGAGCAGTTCTTC.

The chain links TRBV16 to TRBJ2-7; possible D gene TRBD1, 5 bases. Trimming stripped 7 bases from V and 2 bases from J, with 9 bases between. This CDR3 region has 12 residues. Germline CDR1 and CDR2: KGHSY and FQNENV. CDR3 sequence reads: CASTDRAYEQYF. In DNA form, the CDR3 reads TGTGCCAGCACCGACAGAGCCTACGAGCAGTACTTC. The variable domain in full, with the rest retrieved from reference TRBV16 and TRBJ2-7, is GEEVAQTPKHLVRGEGQKAKLYCAPIKGHSYVFWYQQVLKNEFKFLISFQNENVFDETGMPKERFSAKCLPNSPCSLEIQATKLEDSAVYFCASTDRAYEQYFGPGTRLTVT.

The chain has TRBV6-5 and TRBJ2-5; 9 bases map to TRBD1. CDR3 length: 15 residues. The germline CDR1 and CDR2 sequences are MNHEY and SVGAGI. V shed 4 bases, J shed 5 bases, and the junction held 8 bases outside the gene matches. CDR3 in DNA: TGTGCCAGCAGTTCCTGGACAGGGGTCTACGAGACCCAGTACTTC. This sequence encodes CASSSWTGVYETQYF.

The chain links TRBV2 to TRBJ1-1, with TRBD1 identical over 8 bases. With 6 bases clipped from V and 0 bases from J, the junction kept 9 bases outside the gene matches. Germline V lookup: CDR1 SNHLY, CDR2 FYNNEI. This CDR3 is built from 16 residues. The CDR3 here is CASSLQGAGLNTEAFF. The DNA for the CDR3 is TGTGCCAGCAGCCTCCAGGGGGCAGGGTTGAACACTGAAGCTTTCTTT.

This clone was observed once. The chain is built from TRBV5-6 and TRBJ2-1, with 8 positions matching TRBD2. Germline values: CDR1 SGHDT, CDR2 YYEEEE. The CDR3 covers 16 residues. The J segment lost 2 bases and the V segment lost 4 bases, leaving 8 bases of the junction unmatched. The CDR3 sequence: CASSLIGGETYNEQFF. DNA for the CDR3: TGTGCCAGCAGCCTCATCGGGGGGGAGACCTACAATGAGCAGTTCTTC.